A selection of T cell receptor beta chains follows, all from one sample in a study of blood T cell repertoires in COVID-19. Sequenced by immunoSEQ multiplex PCR; TCRdb stores in-frame clones only, minus some. The sample records about 160,000 clones, 85% being singletons. Sequenced input: peripheral blood. The receptors originated from a human donor with acute or convalescent COVID-19. The donor label of this sample is uncertain. CDR3s include the opening cysteine and the closing phenylalanine or tryptophan. The order of the fields is D gene, J gene, clone size, CDR3 length, V gene, CDR3 protein, CDR3 DNA. D genes are given only for firm matches. The listing skips clone size in some rows; elsewhere it reads once, few, many or a size class.

>-|TRBJ1-4|few|15|TRBV7-3
CASSPTGGVGEKLFF
TGTGCCAGCAGCCCTACTGGAGGGGTAGGGGAAAAACTGTTTTTT
>TRBD1|TRBJ1-5|-|15|TRBV19
CASNRRGKRNQPQHF
TGTGCCAGTAACCGCAGGGGGAAAAGGAATCAGCCCCAGCATTTT
>TRBD2|TRBJ2-2|-|18|TRBV9
CASSVDPAGGADTGELFF
TGTGCCAGCAGCGTAGATCCAGCGGGGGGAGCGGACACCGGGGAGCTGTTTTTT
>TRBD1|TRBJ2-1|-|17|TRBV27
CASSLEADRGRNNEQFF
TGTGCCAGCAGTTTAGAAGCGGACAGGGGGCGAAACAATGAGCAGTTCTTC
>TRBD2|TRBJ2-2|-|17|TRBV18
CASSPQRGASISGELFF
TGTGCCAGCTCACCCCAGCGGGGGGCCTCAATTTCCGGGGAGCTGTTTTTT
>-|TRBJ2-1|-|15|TRBV11-2
CASSLATGIYNEQFF
TGTGCCAGCAGCTTAGCTACAGGTATCTACAATGAGCAGTTCTTC
>-|TRBJ2-7|-|14|TRBV7-9
CASSLQGLADEQYF
TGTGCCAGCAGCCTGCAGGGACTTGCCGACGAGCAGTACTTC
>TRBD2|TRBJ2-5|-|16|TRBV7-9
CASSRPGSGGAGTQYF
TGTGCCAGCAGCCGCCCGGGGAGCGGGGGGGCCGGGACCCAGTACTTC
>TRBD2|TRBJ2-4|-|19|TRBV7-2
CASSLVLAGTILAKNIQYF
TGTGCCAGCAGCTTGGTCCTAGCGGGGACAATCTTGGCCAAAAACATTCAGTACTTC
>TRBD1|TRBJ2-1|-|13|TRBV29-1
CSIRQGPDNEQFF
TGCAGCATCCGACAGGGTCCGGACAATGAGCAGTTCTTC
>-|TRBJ1-6|-|14|TRBV18
CASSPRETESPLHF
TGTGCCAGCTCACCACGGGAGACCGAATCACCCCTCCACTTT
>-|TRBJ2-6|few|14|TRBV7-2
CAEGGVAGANVLTF
TGTGCCGAGGGCGGGGTGGCTGGGGCCAACGTCCTGACTTTC
>-|TRBJ1-3|once|15|TRBV4-3
CASSSSRPTGNTIYF
TGCGCCAGCAGCTCCTCGCGGCCGACTGGAAACACCATATATTTT
>-|TRBJ2-5|few|12|TRBV5-4
CASSLDWETQYF
TGTGCCAGCAGCTTGGACTGGGAGACCCAGTACTTC
>-|TRBJ1-5|-|13|TRBV9
CASSSRTDGAQHF
TGTGCCAGCAGCTCCCGGACAGATGGGGCCCAGCATTTT
>TRBD1|TRBJ1-2|-|14|TRBV4-1
CASSQGQGVRGYTF
TGCGCCAGCAGCCAAGGACAGGGAGTCAGAGGCTACACCTTC
>TRBD2|TRBJ2-2|-|17|TRBV7-3
CASSAQGTTPRTGELFF
TGTGCCAGCAGCGCACAAGGGACTACCCCGCGCACCGGGGAGCTGTTTTTT
>-|TRBJ2-7|once|12|TRBV5-1
CASSSSIYEQYF
TGCGCCAGCAGTTCATCTATCTACGAGCAGTACTTC
>TRBD1|TRBJ2-7|-|15|TRBV9
CASSVGGQGGYEQYF
TGTGCCAGCAGCGTAGGAGGACAGGGGGGATACGAGCAGTACTTC
>-|TRBJ1-2|-|17|TRBV30
CAWSVPGGGGGAYGYTF
TGTGCCTGGAGTGTACCGGGTGGAGGTGGGGGGGCCTATGGCTACACCTTC
>-|TRBJ2-1|-|13|TRBV7-2
CASSLQGYNEQFF
TGTGCCAGCAGCTTACAGGGGTACAATGAGCAGTTCTTC
>TRBD1|TRBJ1-5|-|19|TRBV19
CASSRLAGTGGTSNQPQHF
TGTGCCAGTAGTCGCCTCGCTGGGACAGGGGGTACCAGCAATCAGCCCCAGCATTTT
>TRBD1|TRBJ1-5|-|18|TRBV28
CASSSGTGVIADNQPQHF
TGTGCCAGCAGTTCCGGGACAGGGGTAATAGCGGACAATCAGCCCCAGCATTTT
>TRBD2|TRBJ2-7|-|15|TRBV3-1/TRBV3-2
CASSQDGLAGDEQYF
TGTGCCAGCAGCCAAGACGGACTAGCGGGAGACGAGCAGTACTTC
>-|TRBJ1-1|-|14|TRBV19
CASSIRSGYTEAFF
TGTGCCAGTAGTATTAGGAGCGGCTACACTGAAGCTTTCTTT
>TRBD1|TRBJ1-1|-|13|TRBV30
CAWRGQLNTEAFF
TGTGCCTGGAGGGGACAGCTGAACACTGAAGCTTTCTTT
>-|TRBJ1-6|-|14|TRBV5-1
CASSLNSYNSPLHF
TGCGCCAGCAGCTTAAACAGCTATAATTCACCCCTCCACTTT
>TRBD1|TRBJ2-1|-|14|TRBV7-2
CASSLEQGAGEQFF
TGTGCCAGCAGCTTAGAACAGGGGGCAGGGGAGCAGTTCTTC
>-|TRBJ1-4|once|13|TRBV18
CASSPTINEKLFF
TGTGCCAGCTCACCTACTATTAATGAAAAACTGTTTTTT
>TRBD2|TRBJ2-1|-|14|TRBV3-1/TRBV3-2
CASSQPGLANEQFF
TGTGCCAGCAGCCAACCGGGACTAGCTAATGAGCAGTTCTTC
>TRBD2|TRBJ2-1|-|14|TRBV5-1
CASGTGGNYNEQFF
TGCGCCAGCGGAACCGGGGGGAATTACAATGAGCAGTTCTTC
>TRBD2|TRBJ2-7|-|13|TRBV11-3
CATSGGGPYEQYF
TGTGCCACTTCCGGCGGGGGACCCTACGAGCAGTACTTC
>-|TRBJ1-5|-|10|TRBV23-1
CASNPGPQHF
TGCGCCAGCAATCCCGGGCCCCAGCATTTT
>TRBD1|TRBJ2-1|-|12|TRBV24-1
CATSAQGLEQFF
TGTGCCACCAGTGCACAGGGGCTTGAGCAGTTCTTC
>-|TRBJ2-1|-|14|TRBV9
CASSGTSSYNEQFF
TGTGCCAGCTCCGGGACAAGCTCCTACAATGAGCAGTTCTTC
>-|TRBJ1-6|-|16|TRBV6-6
CAITPGSGSPHSPLHF
TGTGCCATCACCCCGGGATCGGGCAGCCCTCATTCACCCCTCCACTTT
>TRBD2|TRBJ2-3|-|16|TRBV5-4
CASSLKSSGATDTQYF
TGTGCCAGCAGCCTCAAATCTAGCGGGGCCACAGATACGCAGTATTTT
>-|TRBJ1-1|once|14|TRBV5-4
CASSRGTLNTEAFF
TGTGCCAGCAGCCGGGGTACGTTGAACACTGAAGCTTTCTTT
>-|TRBJ2-1|-|16|TRBV27
CASGRIGTSSYNEQFF
TGTGCCAGCGGCCGAATAGGCACTAGCTCCTACAATGAGCAGTTCTTC
>TRBD2|TRBJ2-7|-|18|TRBV3-1/TRBV3-2
CASSPSSTSGILSYEQYF
TGTGCCAGCAGCCCCTCCTCGACTAGCGGGATCCTCTCCTACGAGCAGTACTTC
>-|TRBJ1-1|-|14|TRBV18
CASSPQGQHTEAFF
TGTGCCAGCTCACCACAGGGGCAGCACACTGAAGCTTTCTTT
>TRBD1|TRBJ1-2|-|15|TRBV7-9
CASSLETGEYYGYTF
TGTGCCAGCAGCTTAGAAACAGGGGAGTACTATGGCTACACCTTC
>TRBD1|TRBJ1-2|-|14|TRBV13
CASSLLQVRGGYTF
TGTGCCAGCAGCTTACTTCAGGTCAGGGGGGGCTACACCTTC
>TRBD1|TRBJ2-7|-|14|TRBV11-3
CASSSGTGEDEQYF
TGTGCCAGCAGCTCCGGGACAGGGGAGGACGAGCAGTACTTC
>-|TRBJ1-4|-|14|TRBV28
CASTLGHRVEKLFF
TGTGCCAGCACCCTGGGACACCGGGTGGAAAAACTGTTTTTT
>TRBD1|TRBJ1-5|-|13|TRBV2
CASRTGYNQPQHF
TGTGCCAGTCGGACAGGGTACAATCAGCCCCAGCATTTT
>-|TRBJ1-3|-|15|TRBV29-1
CSVEGTVHSGNTIYF
TGCAGCGTTGAAGGGACAGTACACTCTGGAAACACCATATATTTT
>-|TRBJ1-1|-|15|TRBV9
CASSVDAGIVTEAFF
TGTGCCAGCAGCGTAGATGCAGGGATAGTCACTGAAGCTTTCTTT
>TRBD1|TRBJ1-2|once|14|TRBV4-3
CASSQDQGGYGYTF
TGCGCCAGCAGCCAAGATCAGGGGGGCTATGGCTACACCTTC
>TRBD1|TRBJ2-1|once|13|TRBV7-3
CASSLTGDGEQFF
TGTGCCAGCAGCCTGACAGGGGACGGTGAGCAGTTCTTC
>-|TRBJ2-3|-|16|TRBV4-3
CASSQNSGNSPDTQYF
TGCGCCAGCAGCCAAAACTCAGGGAATAGTCCAGATACGCAGTATTTT
>TRBD2|TRBJ2-1|-|14|TRBV3-1/TRBV3-2
CASSRLAGRNEQFF
TGTGCCAGCAGTCGACTAGCGGGGAGAAATGAGCAGTTCTTC
>TRBD1|TRBJ1-2|-|15|TRBV10-3
CAISASGGVMYGYTF
TGTGCCATCAGTGCTTCAGGGGGCGTTATGTATGGCTACACCTTC